This T cell receptor (beta chain) appears in the sequencing data of a study of T cell changes during pregnancy in multiple sclerosis. This table comes from immunoSEQ multiplex PCR, and its TCRdb copy is limited to in-frame clones, with some not included. The repertoire holds tens of thousands of clones, with approximately 91% as singletons. This clonotype was obtained from a female donor in good health, enrolled as a control in a pregnancy study. The sample here was peripheral blood, taken after pregnancy.

CDR3 residues: CASSPGQEGPGELFF. The CDR3 DNA is TGTGCCAGCTCACCAGGGCAGGAGGGGCCCGGGGAGCTGTTTTTT. This sequence joins TRBV18 and TRBJ2-2; weak D call: TRBD2 (6 bases). Germline assignment: CDR1 KGHSH and CDR2 LQKENI. The CDR3 runs 15 residues. Trimming removed 2 bases at V and 6 bases at J, with 13 bases between.